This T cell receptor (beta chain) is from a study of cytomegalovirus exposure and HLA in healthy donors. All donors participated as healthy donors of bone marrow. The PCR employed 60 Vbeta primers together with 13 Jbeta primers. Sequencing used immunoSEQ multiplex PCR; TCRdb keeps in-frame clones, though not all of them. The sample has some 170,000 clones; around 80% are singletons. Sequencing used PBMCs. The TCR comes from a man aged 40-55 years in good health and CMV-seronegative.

CDR3 nucleotides: TGTGCCAGCTCACCACAGGTCGGGGACACTGAAGCTTTCTTT. It codes for CASSPQVGDTEAFF. V is TRBV18 and J is TRBJ1-1, with D uncertain. Germline-derived CDR1 and CDR2 are KGHSH and LQKENI. Trimming pared 1 base from V and 3 bases from J, leaving 9 bases between. CDR3 size: 14 residues.